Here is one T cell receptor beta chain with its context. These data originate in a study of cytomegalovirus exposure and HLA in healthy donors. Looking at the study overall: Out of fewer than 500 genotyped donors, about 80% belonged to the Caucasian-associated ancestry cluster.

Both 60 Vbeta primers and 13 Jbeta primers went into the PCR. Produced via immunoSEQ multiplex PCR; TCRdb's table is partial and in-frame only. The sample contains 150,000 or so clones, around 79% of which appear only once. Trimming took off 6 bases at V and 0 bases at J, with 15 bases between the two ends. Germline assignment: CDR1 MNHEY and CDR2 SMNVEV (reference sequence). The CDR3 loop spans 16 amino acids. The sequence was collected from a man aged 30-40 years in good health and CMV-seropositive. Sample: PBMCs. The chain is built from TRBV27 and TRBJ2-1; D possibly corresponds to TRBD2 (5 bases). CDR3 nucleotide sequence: TGTGCCAGCAGCGTTAGGGCTGAGGGCTCCTACAATGAGCAGTTCTTC. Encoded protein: CASSVRAEGSYNEQFF.